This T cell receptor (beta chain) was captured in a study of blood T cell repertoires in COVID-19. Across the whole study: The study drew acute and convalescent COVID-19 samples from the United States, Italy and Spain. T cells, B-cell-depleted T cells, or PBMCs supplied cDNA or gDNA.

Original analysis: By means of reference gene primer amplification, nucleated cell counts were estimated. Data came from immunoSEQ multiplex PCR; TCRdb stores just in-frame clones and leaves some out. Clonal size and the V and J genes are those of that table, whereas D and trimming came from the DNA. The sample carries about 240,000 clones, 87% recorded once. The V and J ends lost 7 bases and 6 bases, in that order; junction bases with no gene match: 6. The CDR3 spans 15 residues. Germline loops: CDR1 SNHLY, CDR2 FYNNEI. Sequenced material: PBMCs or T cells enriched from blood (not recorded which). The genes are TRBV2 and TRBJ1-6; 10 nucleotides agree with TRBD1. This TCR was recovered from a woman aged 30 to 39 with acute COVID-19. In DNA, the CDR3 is TGTGCCAGCAAAGAACGGGACAGGGGTAATTCACCCCTCCACTTT. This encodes CASKERDRGNSPLHF. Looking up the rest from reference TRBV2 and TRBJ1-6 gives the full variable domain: EPEVTQTPSHQVTQMGQEVILRCVPISNHLYFYWYRQILGQKVEFLVSFYNNEISEKSEIFDDQFSVERPDGSNFTLKIRSTKLEDSAMYFCASKERDRGNSPLHFGNGTRLTVT.